The clone carrying this T cell receptor (beta chain) was detected only a few times. Its specificity is unknown. Per germline, CDR1 MGHRA and CDR2 YSYEKL. CDR3 size: 16 residues. Between the trimmed V and J ends, which lost 3 bases and 1 base, there was a span of 14 bases. MiXCR was run by TCRdb on the reads, yielding one entry per CDR3 protein. The sample records approximately 100,000 distinct CDR3 sequences, under 50% being singletons. This sample was included in a study of T cell repertoires in cytomegalovirus infection. Specimen: CD8+ T cells from cultured PBMCs, collected from culture after CMV antigen stimulation. The source is a human donor in good health (CMV status not recorded). Some clones in this sample may be carry-over from other donors' samples. The gene calls are TRBV4-1 and TRBJ2-3; D may be TRBD2 (5 bases). CDR3 protein: CASSQRAPGGTDTQYF. Here the CDR3 DNA reads TGCGCCAGCAGCCAGCGGGCTCCCGGGGGCACAGATACGCAGTATTTT.